This T cell receptor beta chain was profiled in a study of T cells in Graves' hyperthyroidism and ophthalmopathy. This clonotype has more than one count but fewer than ten. The antigen remains unidentified. Whole-study results and caveats: Researchers report that a 13 V-J model separated ophthalmopathy from stable hyperthyroidism.

The CDR3 is made up of 12 amino acids. V dropped 0 bases and J dropped 9 bases, with 9 bases sitting between them. Germline lookup yields CDR1 LNHNV and CDR2 YYDKDF (reference sequence). RNA transcripts served as the template for amplifying TCR beta CDR3 regions. When the TCR CDR3 underwent first-round RT-PCR, the HTBI primer set was used. TCRdb called the multiplex PCR reads again in MiXCR, with one record for every CDR3 protein. The data hold 250,000 to 350,000 distinct CDR3 sequences, with around 20% observed a single time. Subjects with ophthalmopathy showed a Clinical Activity Score no lower than 3, a NOSPECS grade no lower than 4, and a duration shorter than 3 months. Based on clinical symptoms, serum thyroxine and TRAb, thyroid ultrasound and orbital computed tomography, diagnoses were reached.

Sequenced material: blood. The chain uses TRBV15 and TRBJ2-7; unclear D gene. The sequence derives from a man aged 30 to 39 with Graves' ophthalmopathy. The CDR3 region has the DNA TGTGCCACCAGCAGAGATCGGCCGTGGCAGTACTTC. This encodes CATSRDRPWQYF.